The rows below give T cell receptor beta chains drawn from one sample of a study of T cell responses to AZD1222 COVID-19 vaccine. Produced via immunoSEQ multiplex PCR; TCRdb's table is partial and in-frame only. Of some 190,000 clones listed, 80% to 95% are singletons. Sequenced material: peripheral blood, taken 28 days after the second AZD1222 dose. Every receptor here comes from an adult who received the AZD1222 COVID-19 vaccine. Both conserved end residues are part of each CDR3. A D gene is named only where the DNA matches it firmly. The size field is filled for only some rows; it gives once, few, many or a size class.

>TRBD1|NA|TRBV9|TRBJ1-6
TGTGCCAGCAGCGTAAGGGGGCAGGGGGATTCACCCCTCCACTTT
CASSVRGQGDSPLHF
>NA|NA|TRBV7-3|TRBJ1-2
TGTGCCAGCAGCGTCACCCCAGGGGTTGGTGGCTACACCTTC
CASSVTPGVGGYTF
>TRBD2|NA|TRBV6-5|TRBJ2-7
TGTGCCACCTATAGCGGGAGGACCCTCTACGAGCAGTACTTC
CATYSGRTLYEQYF
>NA|NA|TRBV6-5|TRBJ2-1
TGTGCCAGCAGTTACTCGACTGGTGAGCAGTTCTTC
CASSYSTGEQFF
>TRBD1|NA|TRBV11-2|TRBJ1-4
TGTGCCAGCAGCTTCCACCCCTCCGACAGGGGGCGAACTAATGAAAAACTGTTTTTT
CASSFHPSDRGRTNEKLFF
>NA|NA|TRBV2|TRBJ1-2
TGTGCCAGCAGGAGGGCGGGAAACTATGGCTACACCTTC
CASRRAGNYGYTF
>TRBD2|NA|TRBV6-5|TRBJ2-3
TGTGCCAGCTTTTATGGGGGGGCAGATACGCAGTATTTT
CASFYGGADTQYF
>NA|NA|TRBV29-1|TRBJ1-1
TGCAGCGTTGCAGATACCTACACTGAAGCTTTCTTT
CSVADTYTEAFF
>TRBD1|NA|TRBV2|TRBJ1-1
TGTGCCAGCAGTGAAGGGACAGGCCTCACTGAAGCTTTCTTT
CASSEGTGLTEAFF
>NA|NA|TRBV9|TRBJ1-6
TGTGCCAGCAGCCCCCGTGGGGGGTATAATTCACCCCTCCACTTT
CASSPRGGYNSPLHF
>NA|NA|TRBV4-3|TRBJ1-1
TGCGCCAGCAGCCAAGTCGCCAGGGGTGGCACTGAAGCTTTCTTT
CASSQVARGGTEAFF
>NA|NA|TRBV9|TRBJ1-1
TGTGCCAGCAGCGGGACGGCCAACACTGAAGCTTTCTTT
CASSGTANTEAFF
>NA|once|TRBV7-9|TRBJ1-2
TGTGCCAGCAGCTTGACAGGATCATTTACCTATGGCTACACCTTC
CASSLTGSFTYGYTF
>TRBD1|NA|TRBV6-5|TRBJ2-7
TGTGCCAGCAGCGTTCTCGGGACAGCCCTCTACGAGCAGTACTTC
CASSVLGTALYEQYF
>NA|NA|TRBV12-3/TRBV12-4|TRBJ1-1
TGTGCCAGCAGTTTAGCGGGTCCCACTGAAGCTTTCTTT
CASSLAGPTEAFF
>TRBD1|once|TRBV6-2/TRBV6-3|TRBJ1-4
TGTGCCAGCAGTCTACAGGGGGGTGAAAAACTGTTTTTT
CASSLQGGEKLFF
>TRBD1|NA|TRBV7-9|TRBJ1-3
TGTGCCAGCAGCTTAGGGCCCGGGACAGGGGCTGGAAACACCATATATTTT
CASSLGPGTGAGNTIYF
>TRBD1|few|TRBV4-3|TRBJ2-7
TGCGCCAGCAGCGATACAGGGGGCTCCTACGAGCAGTACTTC
CASSDTGGSYEQYF
>NA|NA|TRBV30|TRBJ2-5
TGTGCCTGGCAGTTAGGACAGACCCAGTACTTC
CAWQLGQTQYF
>NA|NA|TRBV7-9|TRBJ2-7
TGTGCCAGCAGCCGGACACCGGGCGAGCAGTACTTC
CASSRTPGEQYF
>TRBD1|NA|TRBV15|TRBJ2-7
TGTGCCACCAGCAGAGAACAGGGGGCCTACGAGCAGTACTTC
CATSREQGAYEQYF
>TRBD1|NA|TRBV10-3|TRBJ1-1
TGTGCCATCAGCGCCACTCCACAGGGGTCTGGAACTGAAGCTTTCTTT
CAISATPQGSGTEAFF
>TRBD1|NA|TRBV18|TRBJ1-2
TGTGCCAGCTCACCATCCAGACAGGGGATGGGTGGCTACACCTTC
CASSPSRQGMGGYTF
>NA|NA|TRBV4-2|TRBJ2-1
TGTGCCAGCAGCCAAGATATGTTAAATGAGCAGTTCTTC
CASSQDMLNEQFF
>TRBD1|NA|TRBV6-4|TRBJ2-1
TGTGCCAGCAGTAGGGACAGGGGGCTCTACAATGAGCAGTTCTTC
CASSRDRGLYNEQFF
>TRBD2|NA|TRBV7-8|TRBJ2-3
TGTGCCAGCAGCTTGACTAGCGCCCATGGCTATACGCAGTATTTT
CASSLTSAHGYTQYF
>TRBD2|once|TRBV7-9|TRBJ2-5
TGTGCCAGCAGCTTAGAGACTAGCGGTTTGGAGACCCAGTACTTC
CASSLETSGLETQYF
>NA|NA|TRBV18|TRBJ1-1
TGTGCCAGCTCAACTAACACTGAAGCTTTCTTT
CASSTNTEAFF
>NA|NA|TRBV7-8|TRBJ2-1
TGTGCCAGCAGCCCCGGGACCCTCTACAATGAGCAGTTCTTC
CASSPGTLYNEQFF
>NA|NA|TRBV30|TRBJ2-1
TGTGCCTGGAGTGTATCTATCGATGAGCAGTTCTTC
CAWSVSIDEQFF
>NA|NA|TRBV11-2|TRBJ1-5
TGTGCCAGCAGCTTAGTACAGCAACAGCCCCAGCATTTT
CASSLVQQQPQHF
>NA|NA|TRBV9|TRBJ2-7
TGTGCCAGCAGCCCCAGTCCGAGCTCCTACGAGCAGTACTTC
CASSPSPSSYEQYF
>NA|NA|TRBV5-1|TRBJ1-2
TGCGCCAGCAGCTTGTACGGGGGGCAGGGTAACTATGGCTACACCTTC
CASSLYGGQGNYGYTF